The T cell receptor (beta chain) described here comes from a study of CD8+ T cells in alopecia areata (dated by TCRdb to the late 2010s). About the investigation overall: The treated patients, all with moderate-to-severe alopecia areata, were enrolled in an open-label pilot trial of oral tofacitinib given at 5 to 10 mg twice daily. Patients stayed on tofacitinib for 6 to 18 months and then had 6 months of follow-up off drug so that delayed response and recurrence could be assessed. For the treated patients, the SALT score, which quantifies what percentage of scalp surface area is affected, served as the measure of disease severity. In both human patients and the C3H/HeJ mouse model, the study applied high-throughput TCRbeta sequencing to look at T cell clonal expansion in alopecia areata. Human TCRbeta sequencing covered scalp tissue and sorted CD4+ and CD8+ peripheral blood T cells from patchy and totalis/universalis alopecia areata patients and healthy controls. Biopsies were taken from tofacitinib-treated patients at baseline and again at 4 and 24 weeks into treatment, and several of those patients also had a later scalp biopsy. Clonality in the scalp was compared among normal scalp (n=4), patchy alopecia areata scalp (n=8), and alopecia totalis/universalis scalp (n=8). The RNA source kit depended on sample type: the PAXgene miRNA kit for fixed scalp, the miRNeasy kit for PBMCs, and the RNeasy kit for mouse skin. TCRbeta CDR3 regions were amplified by immunoSEQ multiplex PCR using 35 Vbeta forward and 13 Jbeta reverse primers. Here is what the overall study found, with its caveats: TCR sequences shared between patients were less clear than in mice, possibly partly because of HLA diversity in the patient population. Lesional scalp, especially in alopecia totalis/universalis, showed higher clonality and more expanded CD8+ clones than normal scalp, suggesting antigenic drive. Many expanded lesional clones persisted in scalp and blood during tofacitinib treatment, which may partly explain relapse after stopping treatment. With tofacitinib, both scalp clonality and the number of expanded CD8+ clones among the top 100 scalp clones went down significantly. The treated cohort was small, with a single nonresponder, so links between baseline CD8+ expansion and response need larger studies. Unlike mouse skin, which is dominated by gammadelta T cells, normal human skin has resident alphabeta T cells that are also sequenced, and this complicates analysis of the scalp TCR repertoire.

The receptor library was made with the immunoSEQ multiplex PCR assay. For TCR sequencing, RNA was extracted from every sample and reverse transcribed into cDNA to serve as template. First-strand cDNA was synthesized with SuperScript III using a 2:1 mix of oligo-dT and random hexamers. A synthetic immune receptor repertoire was used to assess amplification bias, and residual bias was removed computationally. Per the original workflow: Raw reads were preprocessed to remove errors, and CDR3 was defined according to IMGT conventions as the region from the conserved cysteine to phenylalanine. Clonality was computed by normalizing Shannon entropy by log2 of the number of productive unique TCRs and subtracting the result from 1. Whether each scalp clone was CD4 or CD8 was inferred by checking scalp TCRbeta sequences against the CD4 and CD8 repertoires from sorted blood. The source is immuneACCESS, and TCRdb retained only in-frame sequences with V and J called. Part of the clones is not carried over; for the studies checked, unresolved V genes explain less than half of this, and the remainder is unexplained. V and J calls and clone size are as listed in that table; D and trimming were resolved from the DNA. The sample records approximately 200,000 clones, 50% to 60% of which are singletons. The ten largest make up less than 3.5% of the sample.

The cysteine opens and the phenylalanine closes a CDR3 of 17 amino acids. The retained sequence is limited to the CDR3, 51 bases, with the frame set at the first base. According to the germline V gene (reference sequence), CDR1 reads GTSNPN and CDR2 reads SVGIG. V ends up 5 bases short and J 3 bases short, with an unmatched junction base count of 16. In the case of this clone: There is no known antigen for this receptor. No base quality information exists; no much larger clone differs at one position.

The time point label on this specimen signifies: about four weeks on oral tofacitinib. The treatment or condition label of this sample denotes: oral pan-JAK inhibitor, 5-10 mg twice daily. Lesional scalp punch biopsies and peripheral blood were obtained from alopecia areata patients. After PBMCs were isolated by density centrifugation and stained for CD3, CD4 and CD8, a FACSAria was used to sort CD4+ and CD8+ T cells. The TCR was taken from a human donor with alopecia areata. The material sequenced was CD4+ T cells sorted from blood, taken at week 4, from a patient treated with tofacitinib. This chain is built from TRBV30 and TRBJ1-5, and 7 bases in between align with TRBD1. This receptor carries the CDR3 CAWRGKVGTAFNQPQHF. The nucleotide sequence is given as TGTGCCTGGCGGGGTAAAGTGGGGACAGCATTCAATCAGCCCCAGCATTTT.